This T cell receptor beta chain was retrieved from a study of regulatory T cells in long-lasting Graves disease. About the study: Graves' patients diagnosed newly had used antithyroid drugs under 3 months.

The time point here: newly diagnosed GD, antithyroid drugs for less than 3 months. RNA extracted from PBMCs served as the sequencing template. This clonotype was picked up many times. Germline loops: CDR1 MDHEN, CDR2 SYDVKM. Trimming removed 5 bases at V and 3 bases at J, with 14 bases between. This CDR3 has 15 amino acids. Sequencing libraries for TCR beta were prepared with iRepertoire HTBI primers and Arm-PCR of CDR3 regions. TCRdb itself ran the multiplex PCR reads through MiXCR, one entry per CDR3 protein. The data contain 420,000 or so distinct CDR3 sequences, around 17% of them singletons. These same data were also listed under a study on T cells in Graves' hyperthyroidism and ophthalmopathy.

The chain links TRBV28 to TRBJ1-5, with D possibly being TRBD1 (6 bases). The specimen was peripheral blood mononuclear cells (PBMCs), collected at new diagnosis, from a patient treated with antithyroid drugs. This TCR came from a woman between 18 and 30 years old with Graves disease. CDR3 protein: CASSVTQGNNQPQHF. As DNA, the CDR3 is TGTGCCAGCAGTGTTACACAGGGTAACAATCAGCCCCAGCATTTT.